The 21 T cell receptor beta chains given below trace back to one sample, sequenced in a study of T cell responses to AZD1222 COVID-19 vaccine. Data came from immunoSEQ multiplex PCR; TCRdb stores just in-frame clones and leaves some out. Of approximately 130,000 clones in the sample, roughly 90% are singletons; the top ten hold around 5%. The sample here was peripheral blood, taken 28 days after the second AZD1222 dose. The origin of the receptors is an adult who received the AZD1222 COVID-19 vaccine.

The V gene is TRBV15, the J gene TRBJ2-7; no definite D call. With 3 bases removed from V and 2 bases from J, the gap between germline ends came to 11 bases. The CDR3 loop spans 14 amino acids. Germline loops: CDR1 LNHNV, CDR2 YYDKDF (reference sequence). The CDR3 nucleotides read TGTGCCACCAGCAGCCTCAGACTGACCTACGAGCAGTACTTC. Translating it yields CATSSLRLTYEQYF. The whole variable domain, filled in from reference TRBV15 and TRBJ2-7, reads DAMVIQNPRYQVTQFGKPVTLSCSQTLNHNVMYWYQQKSSQAPKLLFHYYDKDFNNEADTPDNFQSRRPNTSFCFLDIRSPGLGDTAMYLCATSSLRLTYEQYFGPGTRLTVT.

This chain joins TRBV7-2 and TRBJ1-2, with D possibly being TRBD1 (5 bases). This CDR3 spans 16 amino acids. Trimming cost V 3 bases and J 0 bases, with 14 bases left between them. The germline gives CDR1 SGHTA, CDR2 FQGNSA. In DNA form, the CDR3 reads TGTGCCAGCAGCTTGGCGATGGCAGGGACTAACTATGGCTACACCTTC. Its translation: CASSLAMAGTNYGYTF. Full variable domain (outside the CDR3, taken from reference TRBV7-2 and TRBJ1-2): GAGVSQSPSNKVTEKGKDVELRCDPISGHTALYWYRQSLGQGLEFLIYFQGNSAPDKSGLPSDRFSAERTGGSVSTLTIQRTQQEDSAVYLCASSLAMAGTNYGYTFGSGTRLTVV.

CDR3 nucleotides: TGTGCCAGTAGTCCAGGACAGGGAAGAACTGAAGCTTTCTTT. Translated: CASSPGQGRTEAFF. The chain uses TRBV19 and TRBJ1-1; 8 nucleotides match TRBD1. The CDR3 contains 14 residues. Germline values: CDR1 LNHDA, CDR2 SQIVND (reference sequence). V trimming: 5 bases; J trimming: 5 bases; junction bases outside the gene matches: 7.

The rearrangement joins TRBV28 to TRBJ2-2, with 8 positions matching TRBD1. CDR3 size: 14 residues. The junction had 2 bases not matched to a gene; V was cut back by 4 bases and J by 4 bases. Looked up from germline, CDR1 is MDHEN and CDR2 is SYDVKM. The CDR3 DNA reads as TGTGCCAGCAGTTCGGGACAGGCCACCGGGGAGCTGTTTTTT. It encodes CASSSGQATGELFF.

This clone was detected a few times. CDR3 DNA sequence: TGTGCCAGCAGTTATAATGGCTTGGGTGAGCAGTTCTTC. This translates into CASSYNGLGEQFF. J is TRBJ2-1 and V is TRBV6-6, with unresolved D. V was trimmed by 3 bases and J by 9 bases, leaving 12 bases between them. This CDR3 comprises 13 residues. Germline CDR1 is MNHNY and CDR2 is SVGAGI (reference sequence).

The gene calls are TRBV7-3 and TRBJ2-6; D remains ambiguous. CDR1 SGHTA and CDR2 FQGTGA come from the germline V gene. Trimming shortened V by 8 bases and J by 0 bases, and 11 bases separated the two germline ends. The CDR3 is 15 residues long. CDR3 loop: CASDAGTSGANVLTF. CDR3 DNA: TGTGCCAGCGACGCCGGAACCTCTGGGGCCAACGTCCTGACTTTC.

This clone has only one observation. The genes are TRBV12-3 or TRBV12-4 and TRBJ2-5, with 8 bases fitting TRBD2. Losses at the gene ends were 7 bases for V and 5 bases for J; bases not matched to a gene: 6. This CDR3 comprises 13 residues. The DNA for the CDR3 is TGTGCCAGCATTCGGGGGGGCCAGGAGACCCAGTACTTC. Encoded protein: CASIRGGQETQYF.

CDR3 bases: TGTGCCACCAGCAGAGGAGAGGGATTAACTAATGAAAAACTGTTTTTT. Translated, it gives CATSRGEGLTNEKLFF. This chain joins TRBV15 and TRBJ1-4; D unclear. Germline V gene sequence: CDR1 LNHNV, CDR2 YYDKDF (reference sequence). The CDR3 sequence is 16 residues long. With 1 base removed from V and 1 base from J, the gap between germline ends came to 10 bases. Together with reference TRBV15 and TRBJ1-4, the CDR3 gives the full variable domain: DAMVIQNPRYQVTQFGKPVTLSCSQTLNHNVMYWYQQKSSQAPKLLFHYYDKDFNNEADTPDNFQSRRPNTSFCFLDIRSPGLGDTAMYLCATSRGEGLTNEKLFFGSGTQLSVL.

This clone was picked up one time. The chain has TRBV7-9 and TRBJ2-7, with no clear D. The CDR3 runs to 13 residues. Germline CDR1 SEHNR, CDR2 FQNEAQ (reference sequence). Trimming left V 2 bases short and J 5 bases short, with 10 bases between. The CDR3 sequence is CASSLNSPNEQYF. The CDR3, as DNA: TGTGCCAGCAGCTTAAATAGTCCCAACGAGCAGTACTTC.

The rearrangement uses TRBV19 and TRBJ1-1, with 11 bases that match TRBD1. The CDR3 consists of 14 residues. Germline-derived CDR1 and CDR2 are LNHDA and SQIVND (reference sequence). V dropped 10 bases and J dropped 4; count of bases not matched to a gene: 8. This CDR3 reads CATDTGTGGTEAFF. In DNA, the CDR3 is TGTGCCACCGATACCGGGACAGGGGGCACTGAAGCTTTCTTT. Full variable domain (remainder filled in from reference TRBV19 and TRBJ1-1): DGGITQSPKYLFRKEGQNVTLSCEQNLNHDAMYWYRQDPGQGLRLIYYSQIVNDFQKGDIAEGYSVSREKKESFPLTVTSAQKNPTAFYLCATDTGTGGTEAFFGQGTRLTVV.

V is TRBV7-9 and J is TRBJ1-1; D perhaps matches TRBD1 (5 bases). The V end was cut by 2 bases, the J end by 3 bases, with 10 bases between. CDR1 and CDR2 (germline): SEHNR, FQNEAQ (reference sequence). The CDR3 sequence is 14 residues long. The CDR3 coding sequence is TGTGCCAGCAGCTTACAGGGCTCGGACACTGAAGCTTTCTTT. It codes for CASSLQGSDTEAFF.

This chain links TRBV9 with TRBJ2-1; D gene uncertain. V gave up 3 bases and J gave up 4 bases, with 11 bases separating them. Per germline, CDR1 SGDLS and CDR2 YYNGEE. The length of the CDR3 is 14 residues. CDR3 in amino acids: CASSGPRSYNEQFF. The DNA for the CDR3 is TGTGCCAGCAGCGGGCCCCGGTCTTACAATGAGCAGTTCTTC.

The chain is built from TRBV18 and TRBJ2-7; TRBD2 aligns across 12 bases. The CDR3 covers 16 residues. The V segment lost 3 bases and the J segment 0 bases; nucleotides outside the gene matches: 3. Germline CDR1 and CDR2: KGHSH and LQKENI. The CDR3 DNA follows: TGTGCCAGCTCACCCACTAGCGGGAGGCTCTCCTACGAGCAGTACTTC. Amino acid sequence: CASSPTSGRLSYEQYF.

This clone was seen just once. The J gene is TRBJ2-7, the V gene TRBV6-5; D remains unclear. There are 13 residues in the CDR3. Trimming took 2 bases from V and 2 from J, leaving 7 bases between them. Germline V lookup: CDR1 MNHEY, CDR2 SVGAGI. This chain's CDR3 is CASSYRQTYEQYF. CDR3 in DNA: TGTGCCAGCAGTTACCGGCAGACCTACGAGCAGTACTTC.

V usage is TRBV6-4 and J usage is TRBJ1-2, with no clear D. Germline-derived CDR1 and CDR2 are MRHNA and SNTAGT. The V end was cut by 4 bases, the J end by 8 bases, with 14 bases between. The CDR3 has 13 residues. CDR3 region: CASSAQPLGGYTF. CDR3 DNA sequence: TGTGCCAGCAGTGCCCAGCCCTTAGGAGGCTACACCTTC.

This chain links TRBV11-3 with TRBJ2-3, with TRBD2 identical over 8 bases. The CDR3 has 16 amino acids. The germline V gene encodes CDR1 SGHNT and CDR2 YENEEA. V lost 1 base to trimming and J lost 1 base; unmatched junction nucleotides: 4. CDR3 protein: CASSLGRRGGTDTQYF. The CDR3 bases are TGTGCCAGCAGCTTAGGAAGGCGGGGGGGCACAGATACGCAGTATTTT.

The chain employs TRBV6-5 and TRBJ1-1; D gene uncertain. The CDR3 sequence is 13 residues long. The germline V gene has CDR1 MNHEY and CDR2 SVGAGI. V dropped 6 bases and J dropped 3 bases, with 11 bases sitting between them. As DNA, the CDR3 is TGTGCCAGCAGCCCCGGGATAGACACTGAAGCTTTCTTT. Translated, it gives CASSPGIDTEAFF.

CDR3 DNA: TGTGCCAGCAGCCCTAGCTCCTATAATTCACCCCTCCACTTT. Protein product: CASSPSSYNSPLHF. The rearrangement uses TRBV7-8 and TRBJ1-6; D gene uncertain. Germline V CDR1 and CDR2: SGHVS, FQNEAQ. The CDR3 is 14 residues long. V lost 5 bases to trimming and J lost 0 bases, with 5 bases between them. The full variable domain, rest sourced from reference TRBV7-8 and TRBJ1-6, is GAGVSQSPRYKVAKRGQDVALRCDPISGHVSLFWYQQALGQGPEFLTYFQNEAQLDKSGLPSDRFFAERPEGSVSTLKIQRTQQEDSAVYLCASSPSSYNSPLHFGNGTRLTVT.

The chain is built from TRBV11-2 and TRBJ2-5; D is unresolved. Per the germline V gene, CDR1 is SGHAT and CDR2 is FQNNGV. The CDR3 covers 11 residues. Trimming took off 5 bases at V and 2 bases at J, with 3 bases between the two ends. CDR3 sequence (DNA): TGTGCCAGCAGCATTCAAGAGACCCAGTACTTC. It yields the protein CASSIQETQYF.

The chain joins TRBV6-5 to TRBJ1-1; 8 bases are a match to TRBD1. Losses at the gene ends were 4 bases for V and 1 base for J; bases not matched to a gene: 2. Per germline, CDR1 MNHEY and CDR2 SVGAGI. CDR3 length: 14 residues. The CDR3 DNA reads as TGTGCCAGCAGTTTCGGACAGGGGAACACTGAAGCTTTCTTT. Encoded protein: CASSFGQGNTEAFF.

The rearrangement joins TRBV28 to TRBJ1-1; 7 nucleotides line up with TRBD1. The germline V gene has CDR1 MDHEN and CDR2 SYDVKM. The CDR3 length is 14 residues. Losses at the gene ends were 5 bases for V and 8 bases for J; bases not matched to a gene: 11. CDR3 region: CASSTQGPVEEAFF. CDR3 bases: TGTGCCAGCAGTACACAGGGGCCCGTCGAAGAAGCTTTCTTT.